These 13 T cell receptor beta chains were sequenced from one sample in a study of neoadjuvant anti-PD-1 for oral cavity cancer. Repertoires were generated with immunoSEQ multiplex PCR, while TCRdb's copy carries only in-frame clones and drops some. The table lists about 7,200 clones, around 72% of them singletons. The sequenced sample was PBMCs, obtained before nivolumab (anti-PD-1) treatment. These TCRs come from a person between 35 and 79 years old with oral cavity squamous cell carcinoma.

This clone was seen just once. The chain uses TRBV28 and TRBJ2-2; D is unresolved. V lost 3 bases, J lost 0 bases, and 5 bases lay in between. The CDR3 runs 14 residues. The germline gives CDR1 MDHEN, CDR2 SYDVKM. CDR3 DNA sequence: TGTGCCAGCAGTTTCCGATCGAACACCGGGGAGCTGTTTTTT. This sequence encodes CASSFRSNTGELFF.

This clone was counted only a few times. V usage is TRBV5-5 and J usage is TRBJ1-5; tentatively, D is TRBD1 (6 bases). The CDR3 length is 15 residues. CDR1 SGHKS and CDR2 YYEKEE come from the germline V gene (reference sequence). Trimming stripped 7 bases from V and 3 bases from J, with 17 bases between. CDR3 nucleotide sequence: TGTGCCAGCGCCGAGGATTGGGACAACAATCAGCCCCAGCATTTT. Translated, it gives CASAEDWDNNQPQHF. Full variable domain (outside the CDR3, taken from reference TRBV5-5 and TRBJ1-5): DAGVTQSPTHLIKTRGQQVTLRCSPISGHKSVSWYQQVLGQGPQFIFQYYEKEERGRGNFPDRFSARQFPNYSSELNVNALLLGDSALYLCASAEDWDNNQPQHFGDGTRLSIL.

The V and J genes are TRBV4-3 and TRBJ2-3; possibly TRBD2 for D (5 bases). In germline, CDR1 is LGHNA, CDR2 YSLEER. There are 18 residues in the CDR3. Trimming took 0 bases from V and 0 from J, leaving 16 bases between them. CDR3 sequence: CASSQDLPSGASTDTQYF. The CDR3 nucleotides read TGCGCCAGCAGCCAAGATCTTCCCAGCGGTGCTAGCACAGATACGCAGTATTTT.

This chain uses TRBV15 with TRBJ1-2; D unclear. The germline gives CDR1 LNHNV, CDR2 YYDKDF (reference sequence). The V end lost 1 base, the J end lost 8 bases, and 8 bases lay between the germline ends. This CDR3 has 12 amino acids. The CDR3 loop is CATSRAPYGYTF. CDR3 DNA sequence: TGTGCCACCAGCAGAGCTCCGTACGGCTACACCTTC.

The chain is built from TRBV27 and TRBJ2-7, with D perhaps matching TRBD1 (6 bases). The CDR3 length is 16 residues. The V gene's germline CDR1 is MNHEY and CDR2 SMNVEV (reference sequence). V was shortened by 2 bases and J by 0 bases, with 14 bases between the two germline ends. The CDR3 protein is CASSLEPTGTSYEQYF. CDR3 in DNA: TGTGCCAGCAGTTTAGAACCTACAGGGACCTCCTACGAGCAGTACTTC.

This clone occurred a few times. The DNA of the CDR3 is TGTGCCTGGTATTCTGGGGCCAACGTCCTGACTTTC. Its translation is CAWYSGANVLTF. This chain links TRBV30 with TRBJ2-6; D gene unclear. V gave up 5 bases and J gave up 1 base, with 3 bases separating them. CDR1 GTSNPN and CDR2 SVGIG come from the germline V gene (reference sequence). The CDR3 is made up of 12 amino acids.

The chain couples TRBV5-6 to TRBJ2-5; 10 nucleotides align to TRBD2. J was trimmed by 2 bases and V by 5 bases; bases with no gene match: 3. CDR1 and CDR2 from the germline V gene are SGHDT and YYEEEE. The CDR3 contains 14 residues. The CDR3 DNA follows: TGTGCCAGCAGGCAAGCGGGGGGGCAAGAGACCCAGTACTTC. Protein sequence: CASRQAGGQETQYF.

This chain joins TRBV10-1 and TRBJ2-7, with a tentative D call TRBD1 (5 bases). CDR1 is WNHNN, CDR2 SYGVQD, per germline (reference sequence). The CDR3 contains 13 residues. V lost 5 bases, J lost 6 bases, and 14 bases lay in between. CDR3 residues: CASSRQGRSEQYF. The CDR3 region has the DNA TGCGCCAGCAGTCGGCAGGGCCGGTCCGAGCAGTACTTC.

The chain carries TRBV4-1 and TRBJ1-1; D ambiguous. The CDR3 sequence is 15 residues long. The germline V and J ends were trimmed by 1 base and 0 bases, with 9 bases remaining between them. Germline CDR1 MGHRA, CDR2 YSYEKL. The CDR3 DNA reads TGCGCCAGCAGCCAAGTCACCATACTGAACACTGAAGCTTTCTTT. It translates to CASSQVTILNTEAFF.

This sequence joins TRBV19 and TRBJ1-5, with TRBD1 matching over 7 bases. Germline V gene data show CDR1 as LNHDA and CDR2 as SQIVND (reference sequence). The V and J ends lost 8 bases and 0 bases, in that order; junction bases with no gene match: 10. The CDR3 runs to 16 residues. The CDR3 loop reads CASQGPTGYSNQPQHF. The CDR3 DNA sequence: TGTGCCAGTCAAGGCCCGACAGGGTATAGCAATCAGCCCCAGCATTTT.

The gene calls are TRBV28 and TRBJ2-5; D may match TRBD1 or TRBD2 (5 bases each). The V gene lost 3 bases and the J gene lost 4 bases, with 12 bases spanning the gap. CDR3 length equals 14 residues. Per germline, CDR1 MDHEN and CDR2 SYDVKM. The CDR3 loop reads CASSFGATGETQYF. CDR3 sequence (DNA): TGTGCCAGCAGTTTCGGGGCGACGGGAGAGACCCAGTACTTC.

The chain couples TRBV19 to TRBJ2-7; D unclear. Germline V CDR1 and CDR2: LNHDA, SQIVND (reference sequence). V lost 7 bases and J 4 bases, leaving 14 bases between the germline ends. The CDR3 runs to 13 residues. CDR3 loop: CASMDANKYEQYF. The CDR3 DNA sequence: TGTGCCAGTATGGACGCCAATAAATACGAGCAGTACTTC.

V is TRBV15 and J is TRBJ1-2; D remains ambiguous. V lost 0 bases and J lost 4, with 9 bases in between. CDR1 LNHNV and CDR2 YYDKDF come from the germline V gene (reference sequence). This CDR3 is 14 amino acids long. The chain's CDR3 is CATSRDRFSYGYTF. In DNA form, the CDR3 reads TGTGCCACCAGCAGAGATCGTTTCAGCTATGGCTACACCTTC. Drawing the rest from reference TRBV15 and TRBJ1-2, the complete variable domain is DAMVIQNPRYQVTQFGKPVTLSCSQTLNHNVMYWYQQKSSQAPKLLFHYYDKDFNNEADTPDNFQSRRPNTSFCFLDIRSPGLGDTAMYLCATSRDRFSYGYTFGSGTRLTVV.